The 30 T cell receptor beta chains given below trace back to one sample, sequenced in a study of neoadjuvant anti-PD-1 for oral cavity cancer. Generated by immunoSEQ multiplex PCR, the TCRdb table keeps only in-frame clones and is missing some. Of around 60,000 clones listed, under 85% are singletons. Sequencing was performed on PBMCs, taken before nivolumab (anti-PD-1) treatment. These receptors were obtained from a person between 40 and 80 years old with oral cavity squamous cell carcinoma.

This clone was detected only once. This sequence joins TRBV11-2 and TRBJ1-2; perhaps TRBD1 as D (5 bases). The CDR3 runs 15 residues. The V end lost 1 base, the J end lost 7 bases, and 16 bases lay between the germline ends. CDR1 is SGHAT, CDR2 FQNNGV, per germline. CDR3 bases: TGTGCCAGCAGCTTAGTAGGGGCAGCGAGCGGTGGCTACACCTTC. As protein: CASSLVGAASGGYTF.

The CDR3 nucleotides read TGTGCCAGCAGCTTGGACGGGACAGCGGACGGAGAGACCCAGTACTTC. Its translation is CASSLDGTADGETQYF. This sequence joins TRBV5-4 and TRBJ2-5; 7 nucleotides align to TRBD1. This CDR3 has 16 residues. Germline CDR1 SGHNT, CDR2 YYREEE (reference sequence). J lost 4 bases, V lost 0 bases, and 9 bases had no gene match. Full variable domain (missing parts from reference TRBV5-4 and TRBJ2-5): ETGVTQSPTHLIKTRGQQVTLRCSSQSGHNTVSWYQQALGQGPQFIFQYYREEENGRGNFPPRFSGLQFPNYSSELNVNALELDDSALYLCASSLDGTADGETQYFGPGTRLLVL.

The chain recombines TRBV5-1 with TRBJ1-1; 7 nucleotides agree with TRBD1. There are 14 residues in the CDR3. CDR1 is SGHRS, CDR2 YFSETQ, per germline. Trimming at V came to 4 bases and at J to 1 base, leaving 4 bases not matched to a gene. CDR3 DNA sequence: TGCGCCAGCAGCCCCCGGGACAGGAACACTGAAGCTTTCTTT. Encoded protein: CASSPRDRNTEAFF.

This chain links TRBV30 with TRBJ1-2, with TRBD1 matching 9 bases. Germline CDR1 and CDR2: GTSNPN and SVGIG (reference sequence). The CDR3 is 14 residues long. V was pared by 5 bases and J by 1 base, with 5 bases of the junction left unmatched. This chain's CDR3 is CAWQGQGYNYGYTF. CDR3 sequence (DNA): TGTGCCTGGCAGGGACAGGGATATAACTATGGCTACACCTTC.

The chain links TRBV30 to TRBJ2-7, with TRBD2 as a possible D gene (5 bases). Germline V gene lookup returns CDR1 GTSNPN and CDR2 SVGIG (reference sequence). The length of the CDR3 is 11 residues. The CDR3 DNA reads as TGTGCGTTTACCGGGACCTACGAGCAGTACTTC. Translated: CAFTGTYEQYF.

The rearrangement uses TRBV2 and TRBJ2-2; 8 nucleotides align to TRBD2. The V and J ends lost 6 bases and 3 bases, in that order; junction bases with no gene match: 15. The CDR3 covers 18 residues. CDR1 is SNHLY and CDR2 is FYNNEI in the germline V gene. The CDR3 spells CASRRGRLVSRDTGELFF. The CDR3 nucleotides are TGTGCCAGCAGGCGCGGGAGGTTGGTGAGTCGCGACACCGGGGAGCTGTTTTTT.

V gene TRBV29-1 combines with J gene TRBJ2-1; 8 nucleotides agree with TRBD2. V shed 1 base, J shed 9 bases, and the junction held 5 bases outside the gene matches. Germline CDR1 and CDR2: SQVTM and ANQGSEA. The length of the CDR3 is 13 residues. The CDR3 loop is CSVEVGAGGEQFF. The CDR3 DNA reads TGCAGCGTTGAAGTGGGCGCGGGGGGTGAGCAGTTCTTC.

CDR3 loop: CASSLFSGSYQETQYF. CDR3 in DNA: TGTGCCAGCAGCCTTTTTTCCGGGAGCTATCAAGAGACCCAGTACTTC. The chain links TRBV11-2 to TRBJ2-5; D may be TRBD2 (6 bases). CDR1 is SGHAT, CDR2 FQNNGV, per germline. Trimming shortened V by 5 bases and J by 2 bases, and 18 bases separated the two germline ends. The CDR3 spans 16 residues. The whole variable domain, remainder taken from reference TRBV11-2 and TRBJ2-5, is EAGVAQSPRYKIIEKRQSVAFWCNPISGHATLYWYQQILGQGPKLLIQFQNNGVVDDSQLPKDRFSAERLKGVDSTLKIQPAKLEDSAVYLCASSLFSGSYQETQYFGPGTRLLVL.

The chain couples TRBV27 to TRBJ2-1, with D maybe TRBD2 (6 bases). The CDR3 is made up of 14 amino acids. Germline values: CDR1 MNHEY, CDR2 SMNVEV (reference sequence). V lost 2 bases to trimming and J lost 3 bases, with 8 bases between them. In nucleotides, the CDR3 is TGTGCCAGCAGTTTAATGGGGGGCTACAATGAGCAGTTCTTC. It translates to CASSLMGGYNEQFF.

This clone was observed a handful of times. The chain recombines TRBV2 with TRBJ1-4; TRBD1 is a possible D gene (5 bases). Looked up from germline, CDR1 is SNHLY and CDR2 is FYNNEI. This CDR3 is built from 14 residues. V lost 8 bases and J 5 bases, leaving 15 bases between the germline ends. In DNA form, the CDR3 reads TGTGCCAGCCGCCGGGCGGGGCCGAATGAAAAACTGTTTTTT. It encodes CASRRAGPNEKLFF.

Comments on this clone: The germline gene is not matched at one end of the junction; a read error may be the cause. The rearrangement links TRBV20-1 to TRBJ1-2, with D perhaps matching TRBD1 (6 bases). Germline V gene lookup returns CDR1 DFQATT and CDR2 SNEGSKA (reference sequence). The CDR3 spans 11 residues. The CDR3 protein is CSARGGEGYTF. The CDR3 DNA reads TGCAGTGCCAGAGGGGGGGAGGGCTACACCTTC.

A few counts support this clone. The chain carries TRBV4-1 and TRBJ1-6; D not certain. Germline CDR1 MGHRA, CDR2 YSYEKL. V lost 1 base and J lost 6, with 16 bases in between. This CDR3 is 17 amino acids long. The CDR3 loop is CASSQAPPRFFNSPLHF. CDR3 coding DNA: TGCGCCAGCAGCCAAGCCCCCCCGAGGTTCTTTAATTCACCCCTCCACTTT.

There are many counts of this clone. V gene TRBV7-9 combines with J gene TRBJ1-3, with 8 bases that match TRBD1. Germline-derived CDR1 and CDR2 are SEHNR and FQNEAQ (reference sequence). The CDR3 covers 15 residues. J was trimmed by 0 bases and V by 5 bases; bases with no gene match: 3. CDR3 protein: CASSRQGFSGNTIYF. In nucleotides, the CDR3 is TGTGCCAGCAGCCGACAGGGGTTCTCTGGAAACACCATATATTTT.

This chain connects TRBV5-4 to TRBJ2-7, with D maybe TRBD2 (6 bases). Germline V lookup: CDR1 SGHNT, CDR2 YYREEE (reference sequence). The CDR3 extends over 16 amino acids. Trimming cost V 4 bases and J 2 bases, with 19 bases left between them. In DNA form, the CDR3 reads TGTGCCAGCAGCGCCCAGCGGGCCGGATCAACCTACGAGCAGTACTTC. This sequence encodes CASSAQRAGSTYEQYF.

The genes are TRBV28 and TRBJ1-1; D unresolved. CDR3 length equals 13 residues. Germline values: CDR1 MDHEN, CDR2 SYDVKM. V was cut by 6 bases and J by 1 base, with 9 bases left in between. The CDR3 region is CASRTTPNTEAFF. CDR3 DNA: TGTGCCAGCAGAACGACACCGAACACTGAAGCTTTCTTT. Variable domain in full (rest from reference TRBV28 and TRBJ1-1): DVKVTQSSRYLVKRTGEKVFLECVQDMDHENMFWYRQDPGLGLRLIYFSYDVKMKEKGDIPEGYSVSREKKERFSLILESASTNQTSMYLCASRTTPNTEAFFGQGTRLTVV.

Only one count was recorded for this clone. The CDR3 sequence: CASSLTSGRGEQFF. The CDR3 bases are TGTGCCAGCAGTCTGACTAGCGGGAGGGGTGAGCAGTTCTTC. The J gene is TRBJ2-1, the V gene TRBV28, with TRBD2 identical over 14 bases. This CDR3 contains 14 residues. Losses at the gene ends were 5 bases for V and 9 bases for J; bases not matched to a gene: 3. CDR1 and CDR2 from the germline V gene are MDHEN and SYDVKM.

This clone was counted a few times. The rearrangement joins TRBV7-8 to TRBJ2-7; TRBD1 agrees at 7 bases. Germline CDR1 reads SGHVS; CDR2 reads FQNEAQ. The CDR3 has 14 amino acids. V shed 7 bases and J 5 bases; nucleotides not matched to a gene: 11. Here the CDR3 reads CASTRQGPFHEQYF. The CDR3 bases are TGTGCCAGCACCCGACAGGGACCTTTCCACGAGCAGTACTTC.

The chain uses TRBV7-2 and TRBJ2-7; D is ambiguous. The CDR3 loop spans 14 amino acids. V was pared by 7 bases and J by 5 bases, with 18 bases between. In germline, CDR1 is SGHTA, CDR2 FQGNSA. CDR3 sequence reads: CASTYKSSPNEQYF. The CDR3 DNA sequence: TGTGCCAGCACTTACAAGTCTTCCCCCAACGAGCAGTACTTC.

The chain uses TRBV6-1 and TRBJ1-1; 7 positions match TRBD1. Germline lookup yields CDR1 MNHNS and CDR2 SASEGT. J lost 7 bases, V lost 2 bases, and 4 bases had no gene match. The CDR3 length is 13 residues. This CDR3 reads CASSERGLNEAFF. The CDR3 coding sequence is TGTGCCAGCAGTGAAAGGGGGCTTAATGAAGCTTTCTTT.

The chain has TRBV21-1 and TRBJ2-2; TRBD1 is the table's D call, not checked against the DNA. TRBV21-1 is a recognized pseudogene. This CDR3 has 14 amino acids. The CDR3 loop reads CASSYTGGTGELFF. CDR3 coding DNA: TGTGCCAGCAGCTACACAGGGGGCACCGGGGAGCTGTTTTTT.

The rearrangement uses TRBV11-3 and TRBJ2-5, with D perhaps matching TRBD2 (6 bases). Per the germline V gene, CDR1 is SGHNT and CDR2 is YENEEA. The CDR3 contains 16 residues. Between the trimmed V and J ends, which lost 0 bases and 5 bases, there was a span of 16 bases. CDR3 bases: TGTGCCAGCAGCTTAGAGGCGCTAGCGAGTTCTGAGACCCAGTACTTC. Translation gives CASSLEALASSETQYF.

The rearrangement joins TRBV6-5 to TRBJ2-2; TRBD1 matches at 7 bases. The CDR3 contains 15 residues. Germline CDR1 reads MNHEY; CDR2 reads SVGAGI. V was pared by 8 bases and J by 1 base, with 7 bases of the junction left unmatched. The CDR3 DNA is TGTGCCAGCCGGGCGTCAGGGGGGAACACCGGGGAGCTGTTTTTT. Translated: CASRASGGNTGELFF.

The chain uses TRBV7-3 and TRBJ2-1; D gene ambiguous. The CDR3 has 14 residues. Deletions cut 3 bases from V and 5 bases from J, with 11 bases between. Germline V CDR1 and CDR2: SGHTA, FQGTGA. The CDR3 loop reads CASSLMGTNNEQFF. The CDR3 bases are TGTGCCAGCAGCTTGATGGGAACGAACAATGAGCAGTTCTTC.

This chain links TRBV6-5 with TRBJ2-3; 13 nucleotides line up with TRBD2. V shed 2 bases, J shed 6 bases, and the junction held 5 bases outside the gene matches. Germline CDR1 reads MNHEY; CDR2 reads SVGAGI. This CDR3 comprises 16 residues. CDR3 loop: CASSYGRGLAGDTQYF. The CDR3 bases are TGTGCCAGCAGTTACGGGAGGGGACTAGCGGGGGATACGCAGTATTTT.

The chain links TRBV28 to TRBJ1-1, with D maybe TRBD1 (5 bases). Germline values: CDR1 MDHEN, CDR2 SYDVKM. The CDR3 is 15 residues long. V gave up 3 bases and J gave up 0 bases, with 11 bases separating them. CDR3 loop: CASSFSGVMNTEAFF. The CDR3 region has the DNA TGTGCCAGCAGTTTTTCGGGGGTAATGAACACTGAAGCTTTCTTT.

The chain recombines TRBV5-6 with TRBJ2-3; perhaps TRBD2 as D (7 bases). The CDR3 is 13 residues long. The germline CDR1 and CDR2 sequences are SGHDT and YYEEEE. V was clipped by 3 bases and J by 6 bases, with 11 bases between them. The CDR3 sequence: CASSWGGPDTQYF. CDR3 nucleotide sequence: TGTGCCAGCAGCTGGGGGGGGCCCGATACGCAGTATTTT.

The chain couples TRBV10-2 to TRBJ2-7; D is uncertain. The V and J ends lost 3 bases and 5 bases respectively, with 5 bases between them. Germline CDR1 WSHSY, CDR2 SAAADI. This CDR3 comprises 11 residues. The CDR3 nucleotides read TGCGCCAGCAGTGAAAGGGACGAGCAGTACTTC. This encodes CASSERDEQYF.

This clone was counted between two and nine times. The J gene is TRBJ2-5, the V gene TRBV4-2; D is possibly TRBD2 (7 bases). Trimming cost V 2 bases and J 2 bases, with 15 bases left between them. This CDR3 is 16 amino acids long. Looked up from germline, CDR1 is LGHNA and CDR2 is YNFKEQ. CDR3 amino acids: CASSQMGGAQQETQYF. As DNA, the CDR3 is TGTGCCAGCAGCCAAATGGGGGGGGCCCAACAAGAGACCCAGTACTTC.

This clone has a handful of counts. The chain combines TRBV28 with TRBJ1-5; TRBD1 might be the D (6 bases). V was pared by 3 bases and J by 3 bases, with 12 bases between. CDR1 is MDHEN, CDR2 SYDVKM, per germline. The CDR3 runs 15 residues. CDR3 sequence reads: CASSFSGVANQPQHF. The CDR3 DNA is TGTGCCAGCAGTTTCTCAGGGGTGGCCAATCAGCCCCAGCATTTT.

This chain connects TRBV6-5 to TRBJ2-7; 8 bases align to TRBD1. Germline trimming cut 4 bases from V and 9 bases from J; bases unmatched to any gene: 5. The CDR3 is 12 residues long. Per the germline V gene, CDR1 is MNHEY and CDR2 is SVGAGI. CDR3 sequence (DNA): TGTGCCAGCAGTTCAGGGGGCGCCTGGCAGTACTTC. It is translated as CASSSGGAWQYF.